This T cell receptor beta chain derives from a study of response to subunit inactivated influenza vaccine. Findings and caveats of the study: Authors suggested each seasonal flu vaccination may recruit only limited numbers of new T cells.

On this clonotype itself: Antigen specificity is unknown.

V lost 5 bases, J lost 4 bases, and 17 bases lay in between. Germline V gene data show CDR1 as DFQATT and CDR2 as SNEGSKA (reference sequence). The CDR3 is 14 residues long. TCRdb ran MiXCR on the RT-PCR reads and lists one entry per CDR3 protein. The table shows more than 500,000 distinct CDR3 sequences, with about 11% occurring only once. The sample was also reused in another study, on T cells expressing NK-cell markers. That investigation notes: Libraries used 5'RACE template switching adding universal primer site and UMIs. Sorting of alpha-beta TCR T cells alone was achieved in several experiments with an anti-gamma-delta TCR antibody.

The rearrangement links TRBV20-1 to TRBJ1-1, with D possibly matching TRBD1 (6 bases). This clonotype was obtained from a man aged 50 to 59 who received an inactivated influenza vaccine. The sample consisted of PBMCs from blood, taken on the day of vaccination. In DNA, the CDR3 is TGCAGTGCTCCCCCTGGGGGGGCGCGCACTGAAGCTTTCTTT. Its protein is CSAPPGGARTEAFF.